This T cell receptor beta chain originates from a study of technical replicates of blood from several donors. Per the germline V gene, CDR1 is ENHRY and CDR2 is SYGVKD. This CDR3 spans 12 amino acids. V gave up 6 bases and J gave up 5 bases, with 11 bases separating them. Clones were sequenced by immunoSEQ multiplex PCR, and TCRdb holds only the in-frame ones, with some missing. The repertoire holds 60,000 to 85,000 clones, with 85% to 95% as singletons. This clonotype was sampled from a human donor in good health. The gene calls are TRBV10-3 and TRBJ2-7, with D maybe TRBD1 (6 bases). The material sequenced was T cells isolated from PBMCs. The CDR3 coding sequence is TGTGCCATCAGACCACAGGGCAACGAGCAGTACTTC. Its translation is CAIRPQGNEQYF.